Shown below are 15 T cell receptor beta chains from a single sample sequenced in a study of T cell clones after liver transplantation. TCRdb's copy holds only in-frame clones and misses some; the assay was immunoSEQ multiplex PCR. Seen here are about 12,000 clones, just under 75% observed once, and the top ten hold 30% to 40%. The sample in question was CD8+ T cells from blood, obtained at the 22-month timepoint. Receptor source: a human patient who received a liver transplant. Some T cells may be supplied by the graft donor.

The chain employs TRBV2 and TRBJ2-7, with 9 bases lining up with TRBD2. The CDR3 runs to 13 residues. Germline lookup yields CDR1 SNHLY and CDR2 FYNNEI. V lost 3 bases, J lost 6 bases, and 3 bases stayed unmatched. CDR3 nucleotides: TGTGCCAGCAGTGAGGCGGGGGGGGGCGAGCAGTACTTC. Translation gives CASSEAGGGEQYF.

This chain links TRBV7-6 with TRBJ1-2, with D possibly TRBD1 on 5 matching bases. Trimming pared 3 bases from V and 8 bases from J, leaving 10 bases between. The CDR3 spans 12 residues. The germline CDR1 and CDR2 sequences are SGHVS and FNYEAQ. The DNA of the CDR3 is TGTGCCAGCAGCTTTGTAGGGGCAGGCTACACCTTC. This codes for CASSFVGAGYTF.

J is TRBJ2-7 and V is TRBV11-3, with no clear D. This CDR3 has 12 amino acids. V was shortened by 0 bases and J by 4 bases, with 4 bases between the two germline ends. From germline, CDR1 is SGHNT and CDR2 YENEEA. Written as DNA, the CDR3 is TGTGCCAGCAGCTTAGATGGGTACGAGCAGTACTTC. Protein product: CASSLDGYEQYF.

The chain carries TRBV5-6 and TRBJ2-5; 8 bases match TRBD1. The trim removed 2 bases at V and 4 bases at J, leaving 7 bases unmatched. The CDR3 is 15 amino acids. CDR1 SGHDT and CDR2 YYEEEE come from the germline V gene. The CDR3 protein is CASSFPGQVAETQYF. The CDR3 nucleotides are TGTGCCAGCAGCTTTCCGGGACAGGTCGCAGAGACCCAGTACTTC.

The CDR3 DNA follows: TGTGCCAGCCAAAGCACGCGGGAGGTTAGGACCGGGGAGCTGTTTTTT. It translates to CASQSTREVRTGELFF. This rearrangement joins TRBV7-9 to TRBJ2-2, with 8 nucleotides matching TRBD2. CDR3 length: 16 residues. Germline loops: CDR1 SEHNR, CDR2 FQNEAQ (reference sequence). Trimming took 8 bases from V and 5 from J; bases not matched to a gene: 13. The complete variable domain, with remaining parts taken from reference TRBV7-9 and TRBJ2-2, reads DTGVSQNPRHKITKRGQNVTFRCDPISEHNRLYWYRQTLGQGPEFLTYFQNEAQLEKSRLLSDRFSAERPKGSFSTLEIQRTEQGDSAMYLCASQSTREVRTGELFFGEGSRLTVL.

The DNA of the CDR3 is TGCGCCAGCAGCCTTTCGCTGCGGGCGGGCAACGAGCAGTACTTC. Its protein product is CASSLSLRAGNEQYF. The chain carries TRBV5-1 and TRBJ2-7; maybe TRBD2 (5 bases). Trimming stripped 4 bases from V and 5 bases from J, with 19 bases between. Germline CDR1 SGHRS, CDR2 YFSETQ. The CDR3 extends over 15 amino acids.

This chain uses TRBV11-2 with TRBJ1-1; D is perhaps TRBD1 (5 bases). Trimming shortened V by 3 bases and J by 7 bases, and 12 bases separated the two germline ends. From germline, CDR1 is SGHAT and CDR2 FQNNGV. The CDR3 loop spans 13 amino acids. The CDR3 reads CASSFGGEVEAFF. The CDR3 DNA reads TGTGCCAGCAGCTTTGGGGGGGAGGTTGAAGCTTTCTTT. Together with reference TRBV11-2 and TRBJ1-1, the CDR3 gives the full variable domain: EAGVAQSPRYKIIEKRQSVAFWCNPISGHATLYWYQQILGQGPKLLIQFQNNGVVDDSQLPKDRFSAERLKGVDSTLKIQPAKLEDSAVYLCASSFGGEVEAFFGQGTRLTVV.

The chain is built from TRBV5-4 and TRBJ2-1, with D perhaps assigned TRBD1 or TRBD2 (5 bases each). CDR1 and CDR2 from the germline V gene are SGHNT and YYREEE (reference sequence). This CDR3 has 13 residues. The V and J ends lost 3 bases and 7 bases respectively, with 11 bases between them. The CDR3 loop reads CASSWDPGNEQFF. CDR3 DNA sequence: TGTGCCAGCAGCTGGGACCCTGGGAATGAGCAGTTCTTC.

This clone is a singleton in its sample. The V and J genes are TRBV28 and TRBJ1-2; tentative D call: TRBD1 (5 bases). The CDR3 totals 13 residues. The V end lost 6 bases, the J end lost 4 bases, and 12 bases lay between the germline ends. Germline values: CDR1 MDHEN, CDR2 SYDVKM. The CDR3 loop reads CASSTTESYGYTF. In DNA form, the CDR3 reads TGTGCCAGCAGCACGACAGAAAGCTATGGCTACACCTTC.

The sample holds one count of this clone. The chain carries TRBV19 and TRBJ1-6; TRBD1 matches 8 bases. The CDR3 runs 18 residues. CDR1 is LNHDA and CDR2 is SQIVND in the germline V gene (reference sequence). Trimming removed 0 bases from V and 1 base from J; junction bases left unmatched: 5. In DNA form, the CDR3 reads TGTGCCAGTAGTATAGATCCGGACAGGGATTCCTATAATTCACCCCTCCACTTT. Protein: CASSIDPDRDSYNSPLHF.

The chain links TRBV28 to TRBJ2-1; tentatively, D is TRBD1 (6 bases). Deletions cut 2 bases from V and 3 bases from J, with 8 bases between. Germline lookup yields CDR1 MDHEN and CDR2 SYDVKM. The CDR3 covers 14 residues. CDR3 residues: CASSLTGRYNEQFF. The CDR3 DNA reads TGTGCCAGCAGTTTAACAGGGCGCTACAATGAGCAGTTCTTC.

This chain links TRBV14 with TRBJ1-2; tentative D call: TRBD1 (6 bases). Germline lookup yields CDR1 SGHDN and CDR2 FVKESK. V lost 2 bases and J lost 5, with 15 bases in between. The CDR3 is 15 residues long. CDR3 sequence (DNA): TGTGCCAGCAGCCAATTAGGGGGTGAGGGATATGGCTACACCTTC. Its translation is CASSQLGGEGYGYTF.

The chain carries TRBV27 and TRBJ2-6, with D possibly TRBD1 on 6 matching bases. V was shortened by 5 bases and J by 2 bases, with 13 bases between the two germline ends. Per the germline V gene, CDR1 is MNHEY and CDR2 is SMNVEV (reference sequence). The CDR3 is 16 amino acids. Here the CDR3 DNA reads TGTGCCAGCAGTCCATCAGGGGTTACTGGGGCCAACGTCCTGACTTTC. Translating it yields CASSPSGVTGANVLTF.

The chain carries TRBV6-9 and TRBJ2-7; the match to TRBD1 covers 10 bases. Germline V gene sequence: CDR1 MNHGY, CDR2 SVAAGI. The CDR3 length is 15 residues. J gave up 4 bases and V 4 bases, and 7 bases lay outside the gene matches. This chain's CDR3 is CASSSFDRGRYEQYF. In nucleotides, the CDR3 is TGTGCCAGCAGTTCATTTGACAGGGGGCGATACGAGCAGTACTTC.

This chain connects TRBV5-1 to TRBJ2-5; 9 nucleotides line up with TRBD1. Per the germline V gene, CDR1 is SGHRS and CDR2 is YFSETQ. This CDR3 is built from 19 residues. V dropped 2 bases and J dropped 5; count of bases not matched to a gene: 19. CDR3 in amino acids: CASSFSPGTGSPRRETQYF. The CDR3 DNA follows: TGCGCCAGCAGCTTTAGTCCCGGGACAGGGTCCCCCCGAAGGGAGACCCAGTACTTC.